The clone carrying this T cell receptor beta chain has a handful of counts. Antigen: not known. A read error may be the cause here, since a much bigger clone is one base away. Distinct nucleotide sequences in the sample also encode this CDR3. These data are taken from a study of beta chain features in type 1 diabetes. Overall study context: Examination spanned about 110 million sorted cells from all samples.

All of the isolated RNA was reverse transcribed, so expressed TCRB transcripts were sequenced. Each sample of naive, central memory or regulatory T cells had, on average, roughly 3.6 million reads. Generated by immunoSEQ multiplex PCR, the TCRdb table keeps only in-frame clones and is missing some. There are some 410,000 clones in the sample; about an eighth occur only once, and less than 0.06% lies in the top ten. Whole-study results and caveats: Shorter TCRB CDR3s, moderately but significantly so, were found in Type 1 diabetes patients in all four CD4+ subsets.

Germline V gene lookup returns CDR1 SGHTA and CDR2 FQGNSA. The CDR3 runs 11 residues. Each population that was sorted was more than 95% pure. The sequencing input was naive CD4+ T cells from blood. The TCR was taken from a woman aged 18-29 years in good health. The chain combines TRBV7-2 with TRBJ2-3; D unresolved. The CDR3 protein is CASSLADTQYF. DNA for the CDR3: TGTGCCAGCAGCCTAGCAGATACGCAGTATTTT. The variable domain in full, completed from reference TRBV7-2 and TRBJ2-3, reads GAGVSQSPSNKVTEKGKDVELRCDPISGHTALYWYRQSLGQGLEFLIYFQGNSAPDKSGLPSDRFSAERTGGSVSTLTIQRTQQEDSAVYLCASSLADTQYFGPGTRLTVL.